The clone carrying this TCR beta chain occurred a few times. The target antigen is unknown. TCRdb re-analysed the RT-PCR reads in MiXCR, keeping a single row per CDR3 protein. There are hundreds of thousands of distinct CDR3 sequences in the sample; less than 8% occur only once, and 13% lies in the top ten. This entry is derived from a study of response to subunit inactivated influenza vaccine. Looked up from germline, CDR1 is DFQATT and CDR2 is SNEGSKA (reference sequence). Deletions cut 6 bases from V and 1 base from J, with 15 bases between. This CDR3 region has 14 residues. Notes on the study in general: After each seasonal influenza vaccination, few new T cells are recruited, the authors suggested.

The chain couples TRBV20-1 to TRBJ1-1, with TRBD1 as a possible D gene (6 bases). The starting material was PBMCs from blood, obtained 23 to 25 months after vaccination. This clonotype was sampled from a man aged 50 to 75 who received an inactivated influenza vaccine. CDR3 amino acids: CSAAPPTGNTEAFF. Written as DNA, the CDR3 is TGCAGTGCCGCCCCCCCGACAGGGAACACTGAAGCTTTCTTT.